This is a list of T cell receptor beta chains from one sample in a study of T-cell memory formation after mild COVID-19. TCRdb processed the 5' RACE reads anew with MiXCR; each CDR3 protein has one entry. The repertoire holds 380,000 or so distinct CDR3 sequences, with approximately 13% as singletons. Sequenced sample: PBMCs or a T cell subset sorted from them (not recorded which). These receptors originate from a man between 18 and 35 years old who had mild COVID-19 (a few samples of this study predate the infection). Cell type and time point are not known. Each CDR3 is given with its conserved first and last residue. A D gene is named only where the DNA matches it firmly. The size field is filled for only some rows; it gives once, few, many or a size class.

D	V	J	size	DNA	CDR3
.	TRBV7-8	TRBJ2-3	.	TGTGCCAGCCAGAGAACAGATACGCAGTATTTT	CASQRTDTQYF
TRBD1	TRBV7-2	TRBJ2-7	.	TGTGCCAGCAGCCTACGTCCCGGGACAGGGATCTACGAGCAGTACTTC	CASSLRPGTGIYEQYF
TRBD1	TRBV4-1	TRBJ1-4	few	TGCGCCAGCAGCCAATATTCCGGGACAGACTATGAAAAACTGTTTTTT	CASSQYSGTDYEKLFF
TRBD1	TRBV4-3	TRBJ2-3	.	TGCGCCAGCAGCCAAGGGGTAGGGTGGGACAGCCGCACAGATACGCAGTATTTT	CASSQGVGWDSRTDTQYF
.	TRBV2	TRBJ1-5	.	TGTGCCAGCAGGGATCCTCAGAGGCCCCAGCATTTT	CASRDPQRPQHF
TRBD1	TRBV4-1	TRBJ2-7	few	TGCGCCAGCAGCCCATGGACAGGGTCGCCCGAGCAGTACTTC	CASSPWTGSPEQYF
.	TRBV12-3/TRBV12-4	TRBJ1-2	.	TGTGCCAGCGCCCCGGACGGTCATCCACACTATGGCTACACCTTC	CASAPDGHPHYGYTF
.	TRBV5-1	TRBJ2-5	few	TGCGCCAGCAGCTTTTCAGGACCCCGGGGGACCCAGTACTTC	CASSFSGPRGTQYF
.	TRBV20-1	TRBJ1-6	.	TGCAGTGCTAGTGGACATGGGGCTTCACCCCTCCACTTT	CSASGHGASPLHF
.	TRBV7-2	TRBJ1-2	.	TGTGCCAGCACCCCATGGGGGGTTGACTATGGCTACACCTTC	CASTPWGVDYGYTF
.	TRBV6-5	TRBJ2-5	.	TGTGCCAGCAGTAAACAGGGGTGGGAGGGCCAAGAGACCCAGTACTTC	CASSKQGWEGQETQYF
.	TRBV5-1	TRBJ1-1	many	TGCGCCAGCAGCTTGCAGGGAGATATGGATGAAGCTTTCTTT	CASSLQGDMDEAFF
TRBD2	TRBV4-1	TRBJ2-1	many	TGCGCCAGCAGCCAAGTAGCGGGGGACAATGAGCAGTTCTTC	CASSQVAGDNEQFF
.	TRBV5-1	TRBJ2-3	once	TGCGCCAGCTCGGACGGGTCCACAGATACGCAGTATTTT	CASSDGSTDTQYF
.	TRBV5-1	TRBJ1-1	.	TGCGCCAGCAGCTTGGAGAAGAACACTGAAGCTTTCTTT	CASSLEKNTEAFF